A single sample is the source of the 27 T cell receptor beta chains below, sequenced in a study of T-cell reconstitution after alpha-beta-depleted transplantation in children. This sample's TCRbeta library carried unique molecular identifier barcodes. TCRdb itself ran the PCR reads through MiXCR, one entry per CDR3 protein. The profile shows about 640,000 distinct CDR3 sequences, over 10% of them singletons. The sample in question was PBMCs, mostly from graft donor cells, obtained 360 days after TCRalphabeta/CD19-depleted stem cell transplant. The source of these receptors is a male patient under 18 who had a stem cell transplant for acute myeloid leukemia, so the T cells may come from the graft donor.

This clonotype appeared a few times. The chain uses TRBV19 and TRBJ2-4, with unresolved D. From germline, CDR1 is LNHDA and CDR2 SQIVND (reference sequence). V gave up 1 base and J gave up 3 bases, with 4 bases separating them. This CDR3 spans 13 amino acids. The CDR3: CASSIGVKNIQYF. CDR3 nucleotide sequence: TGTGCCAGTAGTATAGGCGTCAAAAACATTCAGTACTTC.

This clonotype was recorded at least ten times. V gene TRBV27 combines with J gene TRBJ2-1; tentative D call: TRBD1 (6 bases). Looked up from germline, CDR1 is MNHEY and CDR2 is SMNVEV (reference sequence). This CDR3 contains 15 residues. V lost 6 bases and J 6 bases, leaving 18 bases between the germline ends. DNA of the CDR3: TGTGCCAGCAGCCCCATTGGGGGACAACCCAATGAGCAGTTCTTC. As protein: CASSPIGGQPNEQFF.

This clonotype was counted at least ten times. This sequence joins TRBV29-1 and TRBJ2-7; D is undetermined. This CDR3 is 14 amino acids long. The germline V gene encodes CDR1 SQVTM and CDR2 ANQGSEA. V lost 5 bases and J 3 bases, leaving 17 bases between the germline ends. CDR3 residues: CSVSIGMVSYEQYF. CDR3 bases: TGCAGCGTTTCGATAGGGATGGTGAGCTACGAGCAGTACTTC.

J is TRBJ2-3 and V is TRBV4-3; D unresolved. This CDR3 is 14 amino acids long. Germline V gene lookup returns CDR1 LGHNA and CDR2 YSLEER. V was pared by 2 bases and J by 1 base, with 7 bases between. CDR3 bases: TGCGCCAGCAGCCAAAGTCAGGGCACAGATACGCAGTATTTT. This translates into CASSQSQGTDTQYF.

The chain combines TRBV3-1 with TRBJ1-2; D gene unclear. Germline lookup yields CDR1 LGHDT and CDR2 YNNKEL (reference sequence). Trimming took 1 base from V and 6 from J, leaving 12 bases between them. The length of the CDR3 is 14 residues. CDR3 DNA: TGTGCCAGCAGCCAAGCTGGGTCTCTCCATGGCTACACCTTC. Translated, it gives CASSQAGSLHGYTF.

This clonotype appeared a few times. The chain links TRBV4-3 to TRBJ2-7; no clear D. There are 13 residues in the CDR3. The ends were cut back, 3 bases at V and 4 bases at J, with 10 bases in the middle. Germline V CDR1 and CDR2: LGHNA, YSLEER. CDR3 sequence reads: CASSHELLYEQYF. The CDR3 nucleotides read TGCGCCAGCAGCCATGAACTTCTATACGAGCAGTACTTC.

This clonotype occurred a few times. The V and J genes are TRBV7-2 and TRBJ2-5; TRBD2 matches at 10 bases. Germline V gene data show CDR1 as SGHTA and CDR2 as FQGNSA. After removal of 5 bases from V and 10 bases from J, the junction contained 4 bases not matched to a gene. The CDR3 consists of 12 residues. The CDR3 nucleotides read TGTGCCAGCAGCCCTAGCGGGGGTAACCAGTACTTC. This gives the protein CASSPSGGNQYF.

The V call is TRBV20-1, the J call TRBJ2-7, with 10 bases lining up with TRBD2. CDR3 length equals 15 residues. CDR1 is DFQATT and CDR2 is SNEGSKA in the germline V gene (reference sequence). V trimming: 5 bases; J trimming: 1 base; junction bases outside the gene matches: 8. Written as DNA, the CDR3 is TGCAGTGCTCCTTCGACTAGCGGGTTTTCCTACGAGCAGTACTTC. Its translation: CSAPSTSGFSYEQYF.

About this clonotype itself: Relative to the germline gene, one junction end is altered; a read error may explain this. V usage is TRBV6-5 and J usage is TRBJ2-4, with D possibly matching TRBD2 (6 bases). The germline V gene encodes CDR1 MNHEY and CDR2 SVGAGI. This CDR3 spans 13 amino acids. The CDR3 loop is CASSYAPGLKWNF. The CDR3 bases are TGTGCCAGCAGTTACGCTCCGGGACTTAAATGGAACTTC.

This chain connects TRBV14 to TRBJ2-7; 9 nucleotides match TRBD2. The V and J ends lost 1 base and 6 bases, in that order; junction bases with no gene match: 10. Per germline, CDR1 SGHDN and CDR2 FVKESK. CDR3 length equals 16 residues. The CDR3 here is CASSQGSGLADGEQYF. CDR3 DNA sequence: TGTGCCAGCAGCCAAGGCTCGGGACTAGCAGATGGCGAGCAGTACTTC. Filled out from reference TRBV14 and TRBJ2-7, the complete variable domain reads EAGVTQFPSHSVIEKGQTVTLRCDPISGHDNLYWYRRVMGKEIKFLLHFVKESKQDESGMPNNRFLAERTGGTYSTLKVQPAELEDSGVYFCASSQGSGLADGEQYFGPGTRLTVT.

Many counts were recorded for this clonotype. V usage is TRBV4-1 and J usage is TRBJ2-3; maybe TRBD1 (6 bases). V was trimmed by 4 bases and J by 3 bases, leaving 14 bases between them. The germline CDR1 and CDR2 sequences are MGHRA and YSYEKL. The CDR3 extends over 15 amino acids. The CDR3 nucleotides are TGCGCCAGCAGCCGAGGACAGCTATGGACAGATACGCAGTATTTT. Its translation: CASSRGQLWTDTQYF.

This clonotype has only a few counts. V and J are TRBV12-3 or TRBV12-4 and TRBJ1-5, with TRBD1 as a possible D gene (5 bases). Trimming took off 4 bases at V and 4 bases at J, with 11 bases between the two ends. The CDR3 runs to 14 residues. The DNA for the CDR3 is TGTGCCAGCAGTTGGGCGACAGAGAATCAGCCCCAGCATTTT. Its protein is CASSWATENQPQHF.

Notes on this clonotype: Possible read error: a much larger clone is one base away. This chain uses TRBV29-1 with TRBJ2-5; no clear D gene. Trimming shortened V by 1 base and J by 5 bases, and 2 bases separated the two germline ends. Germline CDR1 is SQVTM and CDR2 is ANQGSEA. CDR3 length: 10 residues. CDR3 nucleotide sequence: TGCAGCGTTGAAGCGGAGACCCAGTACTTC. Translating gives CSVEAETQYF.

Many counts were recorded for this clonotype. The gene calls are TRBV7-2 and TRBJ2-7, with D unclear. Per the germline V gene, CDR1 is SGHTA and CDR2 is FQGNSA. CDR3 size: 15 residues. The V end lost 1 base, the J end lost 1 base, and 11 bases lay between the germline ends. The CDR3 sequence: CASSLEFGGSYEQYF. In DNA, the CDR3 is TGTGCCAGCAGCTTAGAATTTGGTGGTTCCTACGAGCAGTACTTC.

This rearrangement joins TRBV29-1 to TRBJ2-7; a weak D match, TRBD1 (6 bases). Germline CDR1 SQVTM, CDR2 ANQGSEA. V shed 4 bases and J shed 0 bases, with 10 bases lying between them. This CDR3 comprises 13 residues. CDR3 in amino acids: CSVGAGVSYEQYF. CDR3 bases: TGCAGCGTTGGGGCAGGGGTCTCCTACGAGCAGTACTTC.

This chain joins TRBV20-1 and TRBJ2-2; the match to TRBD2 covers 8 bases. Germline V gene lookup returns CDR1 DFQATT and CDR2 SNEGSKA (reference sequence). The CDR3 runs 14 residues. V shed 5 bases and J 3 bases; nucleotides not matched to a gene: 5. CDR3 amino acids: CSAPAGVYTGELFF. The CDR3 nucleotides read TGCAGTGCTCCAGCGGGAGTGTACACCGGGGAGCTGTTTTTT.

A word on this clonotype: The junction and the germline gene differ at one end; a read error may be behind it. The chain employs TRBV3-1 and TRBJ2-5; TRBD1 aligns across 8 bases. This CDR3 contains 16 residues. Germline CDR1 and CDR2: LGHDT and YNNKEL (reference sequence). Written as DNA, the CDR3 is TGTGCCAGCAGCCGACGGACAGGGTCGTTTCAGGAGACCGAGTACTTC. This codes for CASSRRTGSFQETEYF.

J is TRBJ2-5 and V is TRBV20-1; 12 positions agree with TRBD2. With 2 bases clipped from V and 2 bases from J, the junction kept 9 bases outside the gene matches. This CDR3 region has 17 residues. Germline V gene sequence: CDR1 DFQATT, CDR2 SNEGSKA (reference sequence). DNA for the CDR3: TGCAGTGCTAGACTGCTAGCGGGAGGGGGGGGGCAAGAGACCCAGTACTTC. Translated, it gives CSARLLAGGGGQETQYF.

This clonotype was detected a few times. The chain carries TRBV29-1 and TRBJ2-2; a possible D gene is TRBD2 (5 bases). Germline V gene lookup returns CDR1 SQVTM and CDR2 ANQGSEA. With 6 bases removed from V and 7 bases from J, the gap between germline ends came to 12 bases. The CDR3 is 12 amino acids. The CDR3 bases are TGCAGCGTATATGGACTCCTCGGGGAGCTGTTTTTT. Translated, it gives CSVYGLLGELFF.

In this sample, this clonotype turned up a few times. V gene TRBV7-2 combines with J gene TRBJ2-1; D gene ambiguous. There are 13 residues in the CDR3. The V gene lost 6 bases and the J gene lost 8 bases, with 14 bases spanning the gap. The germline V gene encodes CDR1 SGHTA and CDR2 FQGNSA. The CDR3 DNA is TGTGCCAGCAGGTTAACGGCGCTCGATGAGCAGTTCTTC. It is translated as CASRLTALDEQFF.

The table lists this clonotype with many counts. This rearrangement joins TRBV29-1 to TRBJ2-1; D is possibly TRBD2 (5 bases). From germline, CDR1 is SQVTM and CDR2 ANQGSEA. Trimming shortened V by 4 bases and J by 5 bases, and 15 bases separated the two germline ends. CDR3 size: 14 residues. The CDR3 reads CSVVGLARNNEQFF. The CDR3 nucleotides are TGCAGCGTTGTTGGGCTAGCCAGGAACAATGAGCAGTTCTTC.

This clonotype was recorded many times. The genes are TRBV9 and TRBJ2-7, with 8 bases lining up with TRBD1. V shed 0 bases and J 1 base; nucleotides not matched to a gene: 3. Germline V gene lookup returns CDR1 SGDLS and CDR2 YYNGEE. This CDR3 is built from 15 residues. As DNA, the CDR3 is TGTGCCAGCAGCGTAGGGACAGGGAATTCCTACGAGCAGTACTTC. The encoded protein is CASSVGTGNSYEQYF.

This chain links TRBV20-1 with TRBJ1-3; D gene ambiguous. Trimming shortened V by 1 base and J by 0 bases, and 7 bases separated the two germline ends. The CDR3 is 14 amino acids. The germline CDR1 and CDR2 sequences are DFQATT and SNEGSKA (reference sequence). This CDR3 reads CSARGLRSGNTIYF. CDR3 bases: TGCAGTGCTAGAGGTCTGCGCTCTGGAAACACCATATATTTT.

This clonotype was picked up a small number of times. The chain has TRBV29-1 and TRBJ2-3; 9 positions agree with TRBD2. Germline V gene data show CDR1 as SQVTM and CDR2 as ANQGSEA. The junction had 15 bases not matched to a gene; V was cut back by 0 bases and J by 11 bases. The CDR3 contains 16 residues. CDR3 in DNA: TGCAGCGTTGAAGATCGGGGGACTAGCCCCTTCAGGTGGCAGTATTTT. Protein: CSVEDRGTSPFRWQYF.

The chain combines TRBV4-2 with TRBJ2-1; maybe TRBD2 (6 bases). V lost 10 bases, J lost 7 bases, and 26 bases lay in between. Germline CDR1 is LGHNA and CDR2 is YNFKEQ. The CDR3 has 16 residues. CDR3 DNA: TGTGCCATCGGCCCTCCCGGGACTGGGGCTTGGAATGAGCAGTTCTTC. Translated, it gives CAIGPPGTGAWNEQFF.

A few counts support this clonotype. The CDR3 coding sequence is TGTGCCAGCAAAGAGTTGGGACCCCTCCCAGATACGCAGTATTTT. Its translation is CASKELGPLPDTQYF. The chain has TRBV28 and TRBJ2-3; the D call may be TRBD1 or TRBD2 (5 bases each). Germline V gene lookup returns CDR1 MDHEN and CDR2 SYDVKM. The CDR3 consists of 15 residues. V was trimmed by 7 bases and J by 4 bases, leaving 18 bases between them.

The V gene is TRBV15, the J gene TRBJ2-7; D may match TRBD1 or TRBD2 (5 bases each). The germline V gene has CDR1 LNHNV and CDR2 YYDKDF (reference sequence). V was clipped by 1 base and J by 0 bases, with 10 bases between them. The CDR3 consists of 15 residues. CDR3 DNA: TGTGCCACCAGCAGAGCCGGGACCCGCTCCTACGAGCAGTACTTC. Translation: CATSRAGTRSYEQYF. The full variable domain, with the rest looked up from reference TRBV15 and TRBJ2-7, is DAMVIQNPRYQVTQFGKPVTLSCSQTLNHNVMYWYQQKSSQAPKLLFHYYDKDFNNEADTPDNFQSRRPNTSFCFLDIRSPGLGDTAMYLCATSRAGTRSYEQYFGPGTRLTVT.